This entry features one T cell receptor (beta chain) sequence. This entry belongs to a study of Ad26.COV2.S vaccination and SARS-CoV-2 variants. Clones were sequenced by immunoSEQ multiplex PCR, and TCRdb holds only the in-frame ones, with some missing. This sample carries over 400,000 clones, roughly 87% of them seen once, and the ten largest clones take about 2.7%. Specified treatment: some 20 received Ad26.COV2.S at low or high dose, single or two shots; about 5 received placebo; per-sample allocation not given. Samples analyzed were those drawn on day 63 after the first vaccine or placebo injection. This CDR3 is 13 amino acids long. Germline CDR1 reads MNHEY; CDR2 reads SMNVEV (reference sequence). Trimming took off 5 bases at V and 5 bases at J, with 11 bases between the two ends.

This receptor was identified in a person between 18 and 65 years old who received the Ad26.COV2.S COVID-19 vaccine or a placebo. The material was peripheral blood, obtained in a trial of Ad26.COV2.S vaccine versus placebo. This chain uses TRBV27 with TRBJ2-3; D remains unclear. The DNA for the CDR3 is TGTGCCAGCAGTCTGGGCCGGGTAGATACGCAGTATTTT. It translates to CASSLGRVDTQYF.